The rows below give T cell receptor beta chains drawn from one sample of a study of T cell responses to AZD1222 COVID-19 vaccine. The data were produced by immunoSEQ multiplex PCR, yet TCRdb's version contains in-frame clones alone and is incomplete. Of fewer than 120,000 clones listed, approximately 94% are singletons. The source was peripheral blood, collected 28 days after the second AZD1222 dose. Receptors were obtained from an adult who received the AZD1222 COVID-19 vaccine. Each CDR3 is given with its conserved first and last residue. D genes are given only for firm matches. Clone size is given for some rows only: seen once, a few or many times, or a class if the clone is expanded.

V gene	J gene	clone size	D gene	CDR3 protein	CDR3 DNA
TRBV5-1	TRBJ1-1	.	.	CASSVQGGRFQPEAFF	TGCGCCAGCAGCGTACAGGGAGGTAGGTTTCAACCTGAAGCTTTCTTT
TRBV30	TRBJ1-1	.	.	CAWSLDRNTEAFF	TGTGCCTGGAGCCTCGACAGGAACACTGAAGCTTTCTTT
TRBV11-2	TRBJ1-5	.	TRBD1	CASSYTDRSNQPQHF	TGTGCCAGCAGCTATACGGACAGGAGCAATCAGCCCCAGCATTTT
TRBV3-1/TRBV3-2	TRBJ1-5	.	.	CASSQAGINQPQHF	TGTGCCAGCAGCCAAGCGGGGATCAATCAGCCCCAGCATTTT
TRBV5-1	TRBJ2-1	.	.	CASSTSSYNEQFF	TGCGCCAGCAGCACTAGCTCCTACAATGAGCAGTTCTTC
TRBV19	TRBJ1-1	.	.	CASSRRGTEAFF	TGTGCCAGTAGTCGCAGGGGAACTGAAGCTTTCTTT
TRBV5-6	TRBJ2-7	once	TRBD2	CASSTGLAGVEYF	TGTGCCAGCAGCACGGGACTAGCGGGAGTGGAGTACTTC
TRBV4-1	TRBJ2-5	.	.	CASSQEGTRTQYF	TGCGCCAGCAGCCAAGAAGGTACGAGGACCCAGTACTTC
TRBV5-1	TRBJ1-2	.	.	CASSLTGTGYGYTF	TGCGCCAGCAGCTTAACGGGGACGGGTTATGGCTACACCTTC
TRBV6-5	TRBJ2-7	.	.	CASRISEPNEQYF	TGTGCCAGCAGAATCAGTGAACCTAACGAGCAGTACTTC
TRBV15	TRBJ2-4	once	.	CATSRDRLRGNIQYF	TGTGCCACCAGCAGAGATCGGCTTCGGGGAAACATTCAGTACTTC
TRBV7-9	TRBJ1-1	.	TRBD1	CASSLWGQGEIEAFF	TGTGCCAGCAGCTTATGGGGACAGGGGGAAATCGAAGCTTTCTTT
TRBV11-2	TRBJ2-1	.	.	CASSLTRGEQFF	TGTGCCAGCAGCTTAACACGTGGGGAGCAGTTCTTC
TRBV10-1	TRBJ2-5	.	.	CASSEAGNTGETQYF	TGCGCCAGCAGTGAGGCAGGGAACACCGGAGAGACCCAGTACTTC
TRBV25-1	TRBJ1-1	.	TRBD1	CASSDQGANTEAFF	TGTGCCAGCAGTGATCAGGGGGCCAACACTGAAGCTTTCTTT
TRBV13	TRBJ1-1	.	.	CASRDGTRTGNIREAFF	TGTGCCAGCAGGGATGGCACGCGTACAGGGAACATCCGTGAAGCTTTCTTT
TRBV2	TRBJ2-1	.	TRBD2	CASSGVGGEIYNEQFF	TGTGCCAGCAGTGGAGTGGGGGGGGAAATATACAATGAGCAGTTCTTC
TRBV10-3	TRBJ2-1	.	TRBD2	CAIRSTTGTSYNEQFF	TGTGCCATCAGATCTACCACCGGGACTAGTTACAATGAGCAGTTCTTC
TRBV6-5	TRBJ1-1	.	.	CASLFGGLAEAFF	TGTGCCAGCCTATTTGGGGGGCTGGCTGAAGCTTTCTTT
TRBV5-1	TRBJ1-6	.	.	CASSLAGLERSPLHF	TGCGCCAGCAGCTTGGCGGGGTTAGAACGTTCACCCCTCCACTTT
TRBV4-2	TRBJ1-1	.	.	CASSLRGNTEAFF	TGTGCCAGCAGCCTAAGGGGGAACACTGAAGCTTTCTTT
TRBV28	TRBJ1-6	.	TRBD1	CASSRQGNSPLHF	TGTGCCAGCAGTCGACAGGGGAATTCACCCCTCCACTTT
TRBV12-5	TRBJ1-1	.	.	CASGPSDIYYTEAFF	TGTGCTAGTGGACCTTCCGACATCTATTACACTGAAGCTTTCTTT
TRBV28	TRBJ1-2	.	TRBD1	CASSLEGAGGGYTF	TGTGCCAGCAGTTTGGAGGGGGCTGGTGGTGGCTACACCTTC
TRBV20-1	TRBJ1-1	.	.	CSAIQLLEAFF	TGCAGTGCAATTCAGCTCTTGGAAGCTTTCTTT
TRBV2	TRBJ1-2	.	.	CASSNGQGVGYGYTF	TGTGCCAGCAGTAATGGCCAGGGTGTAGGTTATGGCTACACCTTC
TRBV5-1	TRBJ2-1	once	TRBD2	CASSLALAGNPSYNEQFF	TGCGCCAGCAGCTTGGCCCTAGCGGGGAACCCATCCTACAATGAGCAGTTCTTC
TRBV6-6	TRBJ1-1	.	.	CASSYSGYEEAFF	TGTGCCAGCAGTTACTCGGGCTATGAGGAAGCTTTCTTT
TRBV6-5	TRBJ1-2	.	.	CASSRTDYGYTF	TGTGCCAGCAGCCGAACCGACTATGGCTACACCTTC
TRBV6-1	TRBJ1-2	.	TRBD1	CASSEAGTGRYGYTF	TGTGCCAGCAGTGAAGCCGGGACAGGGCGGTATGGCTACACCTTC
TRBV27	TRBJ1-1	.	.	CASSFSVTTEAFF	TGTGCCAGCAGTTTTTCGGTAACCACTGAAGCTTTCTTT
TRBV6-6	TRBJ1-2	.	.	CASRPTSVYYGYTF	TGTGCCAGCAGACCCACCAGCGTGTACTATGGCTACACCTTC
TRBV28	TRBJ1-1	.	TRBD1	CASSLRRTGGGTAFF	TGTGCCAGCAGTTTGCGCAGGACAGGGGGCGGGACGGCTTTCTTT
TRBV6-5	TRBJ1-4	.	.	CASSKQGNEKLFF	TGTGCCAGCAGTAAACAGGGAAATGAAAAACTGTTTTTT
TRBV19	TRBJ2-7	once	TRBD1	CASSSTRTGAFYEQYF	TGTGCCAGTAGTTCTACTCGGACAGGGGCGTTCTACGAGCAGTACTTC
TRBV3-1/TRBV3-2	TRBJ2-6	.	.	CASSQMGSGANVLTF	TGTGCCAGCAGCCAAATGGGCTCTGGGGCCAACGTCCTGACTTTC
TRBV27	TRBJ1-2	.	.	CASSFARGNGYGYTF	TGTGCCAGCAGCTTCGCCCGTGGGAATGGGTATGGCTACACCTTC
TRBV28	TRBJ1-3	.	TRBD1	CASSSPGQGVILSGNTIYF	TGTGCCAGCAGTTCACCGGGCCAGGGGGTTATCCTCTCTGGAAACACCATATATTTT
TRBV6-5	TRBJ1-4	.	.	CASRRPSTNEKLFF	TGTGCCAGCAGGCGGCCTTCAACTAATGAAAAACTGTTTTTT
TRBV18	TRBJ1-1	.	TRBD1	CASSGQENTEAFF	TGTGCCAGCTCGGGACAGGAGAACACTGAAGCTTTCTTT
TRBV9	TRBJ1-2	.	.	CASSVGQGMVYGYTF	TGTGCCAGCAGCGTTGGTCAGGGTATGGTCTATGGCTACACCTTC
TRBV5-4	TRBJ2-7	.	TRBD2	CASSQGLAEPLYEQYF	TGTGCCAGCAGCCAAGGACTAGCGGAGCCCCTCTACGAGCAGTACTTC
TRBV7-9	TRBJ2-2	.	TRBD2	CASSLAGGVGGELFF	TGTGCCAGCAGTCTAGCGGGAGGAGTAGGCGGGGAGCTGTTTTTT
TRBV18	TRBJ1-5	.	.	CASSRGGNQPQHF	TGTGCCAGCTCACGCGGTGGCAATCAGCCCCAGCATTTT
TRBV2	TRBJ1-2	few	.	CASSEVAVDIYGYTF	TGTGCCAGCAGTGAAGTGGCCGTCGATATCTATGGCTACACCTTC
TRBV2	TRBJ1-3	.	.	CASRLQGDTIYF	TGTGCCAGCAGACTACAGGGTGACACCATATATTTT
TRBV29-1	TRBJ2-7	once	.	CSVESRGGTTYEQYF	TGCAGCGTTGAATCCCGAGGGGGGACCACCTACGAGCAGTACTTC
TRBV6-6	TRBJ2-1	.	TRBD2	CASSPLAEVEFF	TGTGCCAGCAGTCCCCTAGCGGAGGTGGAGTTCTTC
TRBV6-5	TRBJ1-1	.	.	CASRHHRMNTEAFF	TGTGCCAGCAGACACCACAGGATGAACACTGAAGCTTTCTTT
TRBV5-4	TRBJ2-1	.	.	CASKPGISADEQFF	TGTGCCAGCAAACCGGGCATTAGCGCAGATGAGCAGTTCTTC
TRBV4-1	TRBJ2-7	.	.	CASSHPPGRFYEQYF	TGCGCCAGCAGCCACCCGCCGGGACGCTTCTACGAGCAGTACTTC
TRBV7-6	TRBJ1-1	once	.	CASSGGGGANTEAFF	TGTGCCAGCAGCGGGGGAGGGGGAGCGAACACTGAAGCTTTCTTT
TRBV10-3	TRBJ2-7	.	.	CATQGAFNEQYF	TGTGCCACCCAAGGGGCCTTCAACGAGCAGTACTTC
TRBV10-3	TRBJ2-1	.	.	CAISEGSAGEQFF	TGTGCCATCAGTGAGGGGAGCGCGGGTGAGCAGTTCTTC
TRBV13	TRBJ2-7	.	TRBD1	CASSPTRSTGFYEQYF	TGTGCCAGCAGCCCAACCAGGTCGACAGGGTTCTACGAGCAGTACTTC
TRBV29-1	TRBJ2-1	once	.	CSVDSGSSYNEQFF	TGCAGCGTTGATAGCGGTAGCTCCTACAATGAGCAGTTCTTC
TRBV6-6	TRBJ1-3	.	.	CASSPTAGANSGNTIYF	TGTGCCAGCAGTCCCACAGCCGGGGCCAACTCTGGAAACACCATATATTTT
TRBV7-2	TRBJ1-3	few	.	CAWGRGTSGNTIYF	TGTGCCTGGGGCAGGGGAACATCTGGAAACACCATATATTTT
TRBV2	TRBJ2-7	.	TRBD2	CASSEGRGELEQYF	TGTGCCAGCAGTGAAGGGCGGGGGGAACTCGAGCAGTACTTC